This T cell receptor (beta chain) is from a study of read filtering for tumor transcriptome and immune sequencing. About the research overall: Eight or nine patients were R-ISS I, roughly 17 were R-ISS II, roughly seven were R-ISS III. Transcriptome libraries were built from DNase-treated RNA. IR-seq gave about 3.5 to 10.27 million TCR reads per sample; RNA-seq gave about 80 to 1,400.

Points from the study as a whole: IR-seq and RNA-seq agreed better without single-read clonotypes.

From roughly 390 ng of RNA, a library with molecular barcoded alpha/delta and beta/gamma adaptors was made. TCRdb fed the reads into MiXCR, producing one record per CDR3 protein. The repertoire holds 42,000 or so distinct CDR3 sequences, with roughly 12% as singletons. There are many counts of this clonotype. No antigen is known for it. What was sequenced was a population of CD138-negative cells sorted from bone marrow. The source of this sequence is a donor at least 40 years old with multiple myeloma.

CDR3 in amino acids: CASSLTASSGNTIYF. DNA for the CDR3: TGTGCCAGCAGCCTGACAGCCAGCTCTGGAAACACCATATATTTT. The genes are TRBV11-2 and TRBJ1-3, with D possibly TRBD1 on 5 matching bases. This CDR3 is built from 15 residues. The germline V gene has CDR1 SGHAT and CDR2 FQNNGV. Trimming cost V 5 bases and J 0 bases, with 11 bases left between them. Filled out from reference TRBV11-2 and TRBJ1-3, the complete variable domain reads EAGVAQSPRYKIIEKRQSVAFWCNPISGHATLYWYQQILGQGPKLLIQFQNNGVVDDSQLPKDRFSAERLKGVDSTLKIQPAKLEDSAVYLCASSLTASSGNTIYFGEGSWLTVV.